This T cell receptor (beta chain) was sequenced for a study of blood T cells in healthy people across ages (dated by TCRdb to between 2014 and 2016). About the full investigation: In model experiments, template switching captured about one uniquely barcoded TCR beta cDNA molecule for every two T cells. The study measured age-related changes in TCR beta repertoire diversity using deep sequencing normalized with unique cDNA molecular identifiers. The donors were split into four age groups: young (average about 15 years), middle-aged (nearly 40), aged (more than 60) and long-lived (over 75). To avoid experimental bias, donors of different ages were spread randomly across the sequencing lanes. Two additional independent replicas of 1 million unique cDNA reads from the same blood draw were analyzed for two donors (one aged 18 to 30 and one aged 80 or older). What the study reported, not specific to this receptor: A strong correlation was found between observed TCR beta diversity and the percentage of naive T cells measured by flow cytometry. Because donor CMV infection status was unknown, age-related changes in expanded clonotypes were potentially confounded. Compared with the aged group, the long-lived group had more naive CD4+ T cells, fewer expanded clones and increased TCR diversity, suggesting age selection. Observed TCR beta diversity per million T cells fell roughly linearly with age, and a significant reduction was already apparent by age roughly 41. Estimates of total diversity from one million sequenced T cells were regarded as lower bounds and underestimates. Since profiling was done on bulk unsorted PBMCs, naive and antigen-experienced compartments could not be conclusively compared.

This clonotype was counted a few times. Its target antigen remains unknown. Within one base of it there is no much larger clone, and no base qualities were kept. For CDR1 and CDR2, the germline V gene (reference sequence) lists MNHEY and SMNVEV. After removal of 2 bases from V and 7 bases from J, the junction retains 12 bases not matched to a gene. The CDR3 measures 17 amino acids from cysteine to phenylalanine. Only CDR3 DNA remains: 51 bases, in frame from the first base. To prepare the library, 5' RACE was applied. The data were produced on an Illumina HiSeq 2500. A second roughly 6 to 11 cycle PCR used a sample-barcoded 5' primer and a J-beta primer mix. A template-switch 5' adaptor carrying 12 random nucleotides introduced a unique molecular identifier onto each TCR beta cDNA molecule. Each sample yielded at least 2.5 million CDR3-containing paired-end reads. The Mint cDNA synthesis kit, primed by a TRBC-specific oligonucleotide, was used to synthesize first-strand cDNA from all RNA. Following uracil-DNA glycosylase treatment, a first 18-cycle PCR with universal primers M1SS and BC2_uni_R was performed on all cDNA. The paper's processing steps were these. For normalization, 1 million high-quality reads were randomly selected from each sample, with every read carrying a distinct molecular identifier. Reads with shared molecular identifiers were discarded instead of being binned into consensus sequences. CDR3 identification, clonotype clustering and error correction used MiTCR with a Q25 quality threshold and the strictest error-elimination algorithm. A nonparametric unseen species model with Euler transformation was used to estimate lower-bound total TCR beta diversity. TCRdb reprocessing: public reads trimmed at Q25 with fastp, clones called with MiXCR, in-frame beta chains kept. Rows are unified per CDR3 protein, each entry keeping the most common DNA and genes. The V and J calls were determined by TCRdb, not by the authors. This sample has around 500,000 distinct CDR3 sequences in its table, and 40% to 50% of those were observed once. The top ten hold roughly 25% of the sample.

Systemically healthy Caucasian individuals from Russia, approximately 39 in total and aged roughly 6 to 100 years, were included as donors. Each donor gave approximately 10 milliliters of peripheral blood, collected into EDTA-treated Vacutainer tubes. Ficoll-Paque density-gradient centrifugation was used to isolate PBMCs, with at least 6.5 million per sample. Total RNA was extracted from PBMCs with Trizol reagent, with at least 5.5 micrograms obtained per sample. Naive CD45RAhigh/CD27high T cell percentages were measured by flow cytometry on a PBMC aliquot from every donor. The sequence came from an elderly man in good health. The sample comprised blood. The sequence is built from TRBV27 and TRBJ1-5, and TRBD1 aligns with 9 junction nucleotides. The CDR3 here reads CASSLPPPGQGRQPQHF. The base sequence is TGTGCCAGCAGTTTACCTCCACCGGGACAGGGACGACAGCCCCAGCATTTT.